The rows below give T cell receptor beta chains drawn from one sample of a study of blood T cell repertoires in COVID-19. Assay used: immunoSEQ multiplex PCR; TCRdb lists only in-frame clones, some missing. The sample carries 150,000 to 200,000 clones, around 84% recorded once. Specimen: peripheral blood. All receptors come from a woman older than 75 with acute or convalescent COVID-19. Each CDR3 is given with its conserved first and last residue. Each record gives: J gene, V gene, clone size, D gene, CDR3 DNA, CDR3 protein. D genes are given only for firm matches. Size is omitted from some rows. Given values are once, few, many or a class for expanded clones.

>TRBJ2-4|TRBV7-9|NA|NA
TGTGCCAGCAGCTTATCCCCGCGACAGGAACCAGCCAAAAACATTCAGTACTTC
CASSLSPRQEPAKNIQYF
>TRBJ1-5|TRBV27|NA|NA
TGTGCCAGCAGTGTTACAGTGAGATCAGCCCAGCATTTT
CASSVTVRSAQHF
>TRBJ1-1|TRBV4-1|NA|TRBD1
TGCGCCAGCAGCCGCGGACAGGGGGCATCTGAAGCTTTCTTT
CASSRGQGASEAFF
>TRBJ1-6|TRBV18|once|NA
TGTGCCAGCTCACCCCAAAGGGGCCATAATTCACCCCTCCACTTT
CASSPQRGHNSPLHF
>TRBJ2-1|TRBV7-2|NA|TRBD2
TGTGCCAGCAGCTTCCGACTAGCGGGAGGGCAGTTCTTC
CASSFRLAGGQFF
>TRBJ2-3|TRBV19|once|TRBD2
TGTGCCAGTAGTAACCAAGGACTAGGGGCAGATACGCAGTATTTT
CASSNQGLGADTQYF
>TRBJ1-4|TRBV28|NA|NA
TGTGCCAGCAGTTTCGGGGTGAATGAAAAACTGTTTTTT
CASSFGVNEKLFF
>TRBJ2-7|TRBV2|NA|TRBD2
TGTGCCAGCAGAAGGACTAGCGGGAGCCTCGACGCCTACGAGCAGTACTTC
CASRRTSGSLDAYEQYF
>TRBJ1-2|TRBV7-9|NA|NA
TGTGCCAGCAGCTTCGGGGCCTCGGGGGTCTATGGCTACACCTTC
CASSFGASGVYGYTF
>TRBJ2-7|TRBV5-6|NA|NA
TGTGCCAGCAGCTTGGACGGGGATCCGGGGGTCTACGAGCAGTACTTC
CASSLDGDPGVYEQYF
>TRBJ1-5|TRBV3-1/TRBV3-2|NA|NA
TGTGCCAGCAGCCCTCGGGGGAGTCAGCCCCAGCATTTT
CASSPRGSQPQHF
>TRBJ1-6|TRBV7-2|NA|NA
TGTGCCAGCAGCTGGACAGTAAATTCACCCCTCCACTTT
CASSWTVNSPLHF
>TRBJ1-4|TRBV19|NA|TRBD1
TGTGCCAGTACAAAACACAGGGGAGAAAAACTGTTTTTT
CASTKHRGEKLFF
>TRBJ1-3|TRBV9|NA|NA
TGTGCCAGCAGCCCAATCCACCCGGGGAGTGGAAACACCATATATTTT
CASSPIHPGSGNTIYF
>TRBJ1-4|TRBV18|NA|NA
TGTGCCAGCTCACCTGGGGGACACGGTGGGGAAAAACTGTTTTTT
CASSPGGHGGEKLFF
>TRBJ1-3|TRBV20-1|few|NA
TGCAGTGCTAGTCCGCGGGGAAACACCATATATTTT
CSASPRGNTIYF
>TRBJ2-3|TRBV11-3|NA|TRBD1
TGTGCCAGCAGGGACAGGTCCACAGATACGCAGTATTTT
CASRDRSTDTQYF
>TRBJ1-1|TRBV30|NA|NA
TGTGCCTGGAGTGCGACTACTTGGGGAGCTTTCTTT
CAWSATTWGAFF
>TRBJ1-1|TRBV20-1|NA|NA
TGCAGTGCTAGGGCCGGGACAGAAGCTTTCTTT
CSARAGTEAFF
>TRBJ2-7|TRBV4-2|NA|NA
TGTGCCAGCAGCCAGGCGGGATCCGGGTGGGAGCAGTACTTC
CASSQAGSGWEQYF
>TRBJ2-1|TRBV5-6|NA|NA
TGTGCCAGCAGCTGGGGAAGGGGCTACAATGAGCAGTTCTTC
CASSWGRGYNEQFF
>TRBJ2-5|TRBV12-3/TRBV12-4|NA|NA
TGTGCCAGCAGTTTTATCGGGGAGGAGACCCAGTACTTC
CASSFIGEETQYF